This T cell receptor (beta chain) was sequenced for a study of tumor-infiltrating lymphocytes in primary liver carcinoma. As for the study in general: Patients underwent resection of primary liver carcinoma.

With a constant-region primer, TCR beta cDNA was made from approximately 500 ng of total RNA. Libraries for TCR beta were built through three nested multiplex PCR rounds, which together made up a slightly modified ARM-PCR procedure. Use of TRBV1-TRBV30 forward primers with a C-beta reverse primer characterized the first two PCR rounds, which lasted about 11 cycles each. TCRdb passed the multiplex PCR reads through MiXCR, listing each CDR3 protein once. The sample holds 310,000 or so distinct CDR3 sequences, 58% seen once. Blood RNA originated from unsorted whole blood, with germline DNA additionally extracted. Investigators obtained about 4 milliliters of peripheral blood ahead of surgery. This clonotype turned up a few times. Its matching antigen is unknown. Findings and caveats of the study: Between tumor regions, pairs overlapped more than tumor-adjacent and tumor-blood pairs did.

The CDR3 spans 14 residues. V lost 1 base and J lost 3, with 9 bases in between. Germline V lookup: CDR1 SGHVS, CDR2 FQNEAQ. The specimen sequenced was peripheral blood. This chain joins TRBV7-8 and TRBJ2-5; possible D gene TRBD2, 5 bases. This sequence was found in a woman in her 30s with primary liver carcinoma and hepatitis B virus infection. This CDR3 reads CASSLETGKETQYF. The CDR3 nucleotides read TGTGCCAGCAGCTTAGAGACGGGGAAAGAGACCCAGTACTTC.